Given below is one T cell receptor (beta chain) in context. In this sample, this clonotype turned up a few times. This receptor's antigen is unknown. Base qualities are not at hand, and no much larger clone is one base apart. This entry is derived from a study of T cells in Graves' hyperthyroidism and ophthalmopathy (dated by TCRdb to between 2018 and 2021). With regard to the full study: Peripheral blood samples were taken at the time of initial diagnosis, prior to any treatment. In about six Graves' hyperthyroidism patients, the study also compared T-cell repertoires from thyroid tissue with T-cell repertoires from blood. After blood sampling, hyperthyroidism patients were treated with methimazole at a starting dose of 30 mg daily, and ophthalmopathy patients were treated with high-dose intravenous methylprednisolone. To identify distinguishing TCR V-J signatures, a discovery cohort of 90 to 100 patients was used, comprising approximately 40 with Graves' ophthalmopathy and approximately 57 with stable Graves' hyperthyroidism. An independent validation cohort of around 19 hyperthyroidism patients and 15 or so patients who later progressed to ophthalmopathy tested prospective prediction of ophthalmopathy. The paper reports TCR Vbeta CDR3 sequencing of roughly 140 peripheral blood samples: approximately 43 ophthalmopathy, roughly 74 hyperthyroidism and about 17 progressor patients. The roughly 100 discovery patients were randomly split 7:3 into training and test sets. General findings and caveats noted by the study authors: No statistical method was used to fix the sample size in advance, and group allocation was not hidden from the investigators. Most expanded thyroid clonotypes (frequency above 0.001) were also detected in blood, a finding suggesting that blood repertoires may reflect thyroid immune responses. A model built on a 13 V-J signature distinguished ophthalmopathy from stable hyperthyroidism, reaching about 88% sensitivity and around 82% specificity in cross-validation and 80%/75% in testing. In validation, the model predicted progression to ophthalmopathy a median of 6.5 months before onset, with 70% to 71% sensitivity and more than 72% specificity.

Stable Graves' hyperthyroidism was defined as no progression to ophthalmopathy during 18 months of follow-up. Hyperthyroidism patients were newly diagnosed, had a disease duration of under 2 months, and were aged 18 to 65 years. Exclusion was applied to patients with uncontrolled infections, other autoimmune diseases, pregnancy or lactation. Diagnoses relied on clinical symptoms, serum thyroxine and TRAb, thyroid ultrasound and orbital computed tomography. Ficoll-Paque density gradient centrifugation was used to isolate PBMCs from around 10 ml of fresh peripheral blood. Total RNA was extracted using Trizol reagent, and RNA quality was assessed on an Agilent 2100 Bioanalyzer. The TCR beta CDR3 regions were amplified from the RNA transcripts. The first round of RT-PCR for the TCR CDR3 was performed with the HTBI primer set and the Qiagen OneStep RT-PCR kit. A second multiplex PCR round built the libraries, followed by size selection and purification. The libraries were sequenced on an Illumina HiSeq2000 using paired-end 100 bp reads. Per the original workflow: SOAPnuke was used to process the raw data, throwing out any read that contained adapters or uncalled bases, had a mean Phred below 15, or lacked an exact constant-primer or identifier match. COPE v1.2.5 was used to merge the high-quality paired reads, and each unique nucleotide sequence was defined as a clonotype. MiTCR v1.1 was used to align clonotypes to the IMGT TRBV, TRBD and TRBJ reference segments. Analysis was restricted to V-J combinations with a frequency above 0.0001, which covered 99.2% of repertoires. A TCS score was defined as the ratio of F50 (clonal expansion) to E x V (chaos), with BLOSUM62-based TCRdist applied between CDR3 peptides within each V-J. Welch's t-statistics and random forest reduced roughly 540 V-J features to fewer than 15, which were used in a naive Bayes classifier (R e1071). TCRdb passed the public sequencing reads through fastp at Q25 and MiXCR, retaining productive beta sequences. Every distinct CDR3 protein forms one entry, paired with its most common genes and DNA. The V and J calls shown here were made by TCRdb, not taken from the authors' results. Recorded for this sample are some 460,000 distinct CDR3 sequences; more than 15% of them occurred a single time. The top ten clonotypes cover 7.7% of the sample.

In the germline V gene, CDR1 corresponds to SQVTM and CDR2 to ANQGSEA. The germline ends are 15 bases apart after V is trimmed by 3 bases and J by 0 bases. Spanning cysteine to phenylalanine, the CDR3 consists of 16 amino acids. Only CDR3 DNA remains: 48 bases, in frame from the first base. The clonotype was recovered from a woman in her late teens or twenties with Graves' hyperthyroidism. The chain is assembled from TRBV29-1 and TRBJ2-1; confidence is insufficient to name the D gene. Sequenced material: blood. DNA sequence: TGCAGCGTTGAGGTTGCAGCTCCGAGCTCCTACAATGAGCAGTTCTTC. Translated, it reads CSVEVAAPSSYNEQFF.